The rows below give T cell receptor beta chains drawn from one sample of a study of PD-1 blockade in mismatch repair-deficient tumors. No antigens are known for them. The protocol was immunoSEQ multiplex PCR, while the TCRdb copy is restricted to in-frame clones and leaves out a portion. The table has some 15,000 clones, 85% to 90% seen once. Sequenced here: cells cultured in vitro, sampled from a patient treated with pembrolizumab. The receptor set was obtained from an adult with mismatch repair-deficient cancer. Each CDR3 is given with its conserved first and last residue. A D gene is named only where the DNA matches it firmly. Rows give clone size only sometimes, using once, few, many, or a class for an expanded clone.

CSVGWGREEAFF,TGCAGCGTTGGCTGGGGGCGGGAGGAAGCTTTCTTT,12,-,TRBV29-1,TRBJ1-1,-
CASSSLRSYNEQFF,TGTGCCAGCAGCTCGCTGCGGAGCTACAATGAGCAGTTCTTC,14,once,TRBV11-3,TRBJ2-1,-
CASSLDTRQPQHF,TGCGCCAGCAGCTTGGATACGCGTCAGCCCCAGCATTTT,13,-,TRBV5-1,TRBJ1-5,-
CASSVEPQGANTGELFF,TGTGCCAGCAGCGTAGAACCACAGGGGGCGAACACCGGGGAGCTGTTTTTT,17,-,TRBV9,TRBJ2-2,TRBD1
CASSSGTVNEKLFF,TGCGCCAGCAGCTCGGGGACAGTTAATGAAAAACTGTTTTTT,14,few,TRBV5-1,TRBJ1-4,TRBD1
CASSQRPARLAGQDTGELFF,TGCGCCAGCAGCCAAAGGCCAGCGCGGCTAGCGGGGCAGGACACCGGGGAGCTGTTTTTT,20,-,TRBV4-1,TRBJ2-2,TRBD2
CASSWGGHQPQHF,TGTGCCAGCAGTTGGGGGGGGCACCAGCCCCAGCATTTT,13,-,TRBV27,TRBJ1-5,-
CASSSDRVLYEKLFF,TGTGCCAGCTCATCCGACAGGGTCTTGTATGAAAAACTGTTTTTT,15,-,TRBV18,TRBJ1-4,TRBD1
CASSFPGAEGTDTQYF,TGTGCCAGCAGCTTTCCAGGGGCGGAGGGCACAGATACGCAGTATTTT,16,once,TRBV5-4,TRBJ2-3,-
CASSSTPATGELFF,TGTGCCAGCAGTTCGACACCTGCAACCGGGGAGCTGTTTTTT,14,-,TRBV6-1,TRBJ2-2,-
CAISESVYEQYF,TGTGCCATCAGTGAATCGGTCTACGAGCAGTACTTC,12,-,TRBV10-3,TRBJ2-7,-
CASSLSGRNTEAFF,TGTGCCAGCAGCTTATCAGGCCGGAACACTGAAGCTTTCTTT,14,-,TRBV11-2,TRBJ1-1,-
CASSPLAASSSYNEQFF,TGCGCCAGCAGTCCACTAGCGGCGTCAAGCTCCTACAATGAGCAGTTCTTC,17,-,TRBV5-1,TRBJ2-1,TRBD2
CASSQGGRGDEQYF,TGCGCCAGCAGCCAGGGGGGACGGGGCGACGAGCAGTACTTC,14,-,TRBV4-1,TRBJ2-7,-
CAWSPTGITTGKLFF,TGTGCCTGGAGTCCCACCGGGATCACTACCGGAAAACTGTTTTTT,15,-,TRBV30,TRBJ1-4,-
CASSTGLAGWDTQYF,TGTGCCAGCAGCACCGGACTAGCGGGGTGGGATACGCAGTATTTT,15,-,TRBV9,TRBJ2-3,TRBD2
CASSPAQGSLPHEQFF,TGTGCCAGCTCACCCGCACAGGGATCCTTACCGCATGAGCAGTTCTTC,16,-,TRBV18,TRBJ2-1,-
CASSSRTGEDYGYTF,TGTGCCAGCAGCTCCAGGACAGGGGAGGACTATGGCTACACCTTC,15,-,TRBV9,TRBJ1-2,TRBD1
CASSDSSQGSTDTQYF,TGTGCCAGCAGTGACTCGAGTCAGGGTAGCACAGATACGCAGTATTTT,16,once,TRBV6-4,TRBJ2-3,-
CASSLAGGPSGRDEQYF,TGTGCCAGCAGCTTAGCGGGGGGGCCTAGCGGGAGAGACGAGCAGTACTTC,17,-,TRBV7-9,TRBJ2-7,TRBD2
CASRPTSGRGGELFF,TGTGCCAGCAGACCGACTAGCGGGAGGGGCGGGGAGCTGTTTTTT,15,-,TRBV2,TRBJ2-2,TRBD2
CASSRQLAGLTNTGELFF,TGCGCCAGCAGCCGACAACTAGCGGGACTAACGAACACCGGGGAGCTGTTTTTT,18,-,TRBV5-1,TRBJ2-2,TRBD2
CASSGGVMGHNEQFF,TGTGCCAGCAGCGGGGGCGTCATGGGCCACAATGAGCAGTTCTTC,15,-,TRBV9,TRBJ2-1,-
CASSLIEREGDEQFF,TGTGCCAGCAGCTTAATCGAGAGGGAGGGTGATGAGCAGTTCTTC,15,few,TRBV11-3,TRBJ2-1,TRBD2
CASSSDRGTLLYEQYF,TGTGCCAGCAGCTCAGACAGGGGAACCCTTTTATACGAGCAGTACTTC,16,once,TRBV9,TRBJ2-7,TRBD1
CASSLDANTIYF,TGTGCCAGCAGCTTAGATGCAAACACCATATATTTT,12,once,TRBV7-2,TRBJ1-3,-
CASTKRAGTDTQYF,TGTGCCAGCACTAAGCGGGCTGGCACAGATACGCAGTATTTT,14,-,TRBV6-5,TRBJ2-3,-
CASSLSVGRGAFF,TGTGCCAGCAGTTTAAGTGTGGGGCGGGGAGCTTTCTTT,13,-,TRBV28,TRBJ1-1,-
CASSSGQGTHFLRGQYF,TGCGCCAGCAGCTCCGGACAGGGGACACATTTTTTACGAGGGCAGTACTTC,17,-,TRBV5-1,TRBJ2-7,TRBD1
CASSQTSGRVGELFF,TGTGCCAGCAGCCAGACTAGCGGGAGGGTCGGGGAGCTGTTTTTT,15,-,TRBV7-2,TRBJ2-2,TRBD2
CSVEYVTTDTQYF,TGCAGCGTTGAATACGTGACCACAGATACGCAGTATTTT,13,-,TRBV29-1,TRBJ2-3,-
CASSFLIYEQYF,TGTGCCAGCAGTTTTCTCATATACGAGCAGTACTTC,12,-,TRBV28,TRBJ2-7,-
CASSLFGGRNEQYF,TGTGCCAGCAGCTTATTTGGGGGGCGTAACGAGCAGTACTTC,14,-,TRBV11-2,TRBJ2-7,-
CASSPSMGDSYGYTF,TGTGCCAGCAGCCCGTCCATGGGGGACAGCTATGGCTACACCTTC,15,-,TRBV4-2,TRBJ1-2,TRBD1
CASSVGPQSYQETQYF,TGTGCCAGCAGCGTGGGACCCCAATCTTACCAAGAGACCCAGTACTTC,16,-,TRBV5-5,TRBJ2-5,-
CASSPGLAEQETQYF,TGTGCCAGCTCACCGGGACTAGCGGAGCAAGAGACCCAGTACTTC,15,-,TRBV18,TRBJ2-5,TRBD2
CASSIGQGYYGYTF,TGTGCCAGCAGCATCGGACAGGGTTACTATGGCTACACCTTC,14,medium-sized,TRBV7-9,TRBJ1-2,TRBD1
CASSPRAVDPKKYF,TGTGCCAGTAGTCCTCGGGCGGTAGACCCTAAAAAGTACTTC,14,-,TRBV19,TRBJ2-7,-
CASSNRGPDSPLHF,TGTGCCAGTAGTAACAGGGGGCCTGATTCACCCCTCCACTTT,14,-,TRBV19,TRBJ1-6,TRBD1
CASSLLLAGGGNEQFF,TGTGCCAGCAGTCTCTTACTAGCGGGAGGGGGCAATGAGCAGTTCTTC,16,-,TRBV27,TRBJ2-1,TRBD2
CASSLSIIASAQLADTQYF,TGTGCCAGCAGTTTATCTATCATAGCTAGCGCCCAACTAGCAGATACGCAGTATTTT,19,-,TRBV28,TRBJ2-3,-